This TCR beta chain was retrieved from a study of Graves' ophthalmopathy and Graves' hyperthyroidism. V was trimmed by 2 bases and J by 7 bases, leaving 12 bases between them. Germline lookup yields CDR1 MDHEN and CDR2 SYDVKM. CDR3 length: 15 amino acids. TCR beta CDR3 regions were amplified from RNA transcripts. The authors performed first-round RT-PCR with HTBI primers and then a second-round multiplex PCR. MiXCR was run by TCRdb on the multiplex PCR reads, yielding one entry per CDR3 protein. The data contain roughly 350,000 distinct CDR3 sequences, about a sixth of them singletons. The table lists this clonotype with many counts.

This clonotype originated in an adult woman with stable Graves' hyperthyroidism. The chain couples TRBV28 to TRBJ1-6; TRBD1 is a possible D gene (6 bases). Sequenced input: peripheral blood. CDR3 loop: CASSLVMGANSPLHF. CDR3 coding DNA: TGTGCCAGCAGTTTAGTTATGGGGGCAAATTCACCCCTCCACTTT.